The 6 T cell receptor beta chains reported below all come from one sample, sequenced in a study of human T cells and chemical hapten exposure. Time point noted: patch test 1, 2 weeks after DPC sensitization. The treatment here: therapeutic diphenylcyclopropenone sensitization with weekly scalp DPC. Total RNA was extracted from unfractionated whole blood. Using its own MiXCR run on the RACE reads, TCRdb lists one record per CDR3 protein. The table shows roughly 48,000 distinct CDR3 sequences, with around 10% occurring only once. The sample was whole blood, taken in connection with sensitization to the hapten diphenylcyclopropenone (DPC). These receptors were taken from a woman aged 35 to 49 with alopecia areata. Some clones in this sample may be carry-over from other donors' samples.

This clonotype was observed a handful of times. The chain recombines TRBV12-3 or TRBV12-4 with TRBJ2-1; 11 nucleotides align to TRBD2. The CDR3 length is 15 residues. The V and J ends lost 1 base and 10 bases, in that order; junction bases with no gene match: 6. Here the CDR3 reads CASSLGLAGGVEQFF. CDR3 nucleotide sequence: TGTGCCAGCAGTTTAGGCCTAGCGGGAGGAGTCGAGCAGTTCTTC.

This clonotype was seen only a few times. CDR3 DNA: TGTGCCAGCCAGAGAGGGCCAAGCAATCAGCCCCAGCATTTT. This encodes CASQRGPSNQPQHF. The chain employs TRBV12-3 or TRBV12-4 and TRBJ1-5; D is undetermined. The CDR3 spans 14 residues. The V gene lost 8 bases and the J gene lost 1 base, with 12 bases spanning the gap.

This clonotype has ten or more counts. The genes are TRBV15 and TRBJ2-5, with D hard to call. V was shortened by 0 bases and J by 6 bases, with 14 bases between the two germline ends. CDR3 size: 15 residues. Germline-derived CDR1 and CDR2 are LNHNV and YYDKDF (reference sequence). The CDR3 bases are TGTGCCACCAGCAGAGACAGTACCTTCGGGCAGACCCAGTACTTC. It is translated as CATSRDSTFGQTQYF.

This clonotype was seen more than once but under ten times. The chain has TRBV29-1 and TRBJ2-7; D may be TRBD1 (5 bases). This CDR3 is 13 amino acids long. Per the germline V gene, CDR1 is SQVTM and CDR2 is ANQGSEA. The V end was cut by 6 bases, the J end by 2 bases, with 14 bases between. CDR3 residues: CSVTGYYAYEQYF. The CDR3 coding sequence is TGCAGCGTAACAGGATATTACGCCTACGAGCAGTACTTC.

This clonotype was picked up a small number of times. The rearrangement links TRBV20-1 to TRBJ2-3; 7 bases agree with TRBD1. Per the germline V gene, CDR1 is DFQATT and CDR2 is SNEGSKA (reference sequence). Trimming took 5 bases from V and 7 from J; bases not matched to a gene: 9. There are 13 residues in the CDR3. The CDR3 DNA reads TGCAGTGCTCAGGACAGGTTTATCTATACGCAGTATTTT. Amino acid sequence: CSAQDRFIYTQYF.

The genes are TRBV6-5 and TRBJ2-2; no definite D call. V lost 2 bases and J 6 bases, leaving 7 bases between the germline ends. CDR1 and CDR2 from the germline V gene are MNHEY and SVGAGI. CDR3 length: 13 amino acids. The CDR3 region is CASSYVGSGELFF. CDR3 DNA: TGTGCCAGCAGTTACGTAGGGTCCGGGGAGCTGTTTTTT.